A single sample gave rise to the 7 T cell receptor beta chains below, sequenced in a study of blood T cell repertoires in COVID-19. The method was immunoSEQ multiplex PCR; TCRdb's version includes in-frame clones alone and lacks a portion of them. There are some 200,000 clones in the sample; approximately 84% occur only once, and around 7.8% lies in the top ten. Sequencing was done on a sample of peripheral blood. The source of these receptors is a woman aged 80 or over with COVID-19, enrolled during active disease.

This chain links TRBV6-5 with TRBJ2-7; D not certain. Trimming took 7 bases from V and 2 from J, leaving 15 bases between them. The CDR3 spans 14 residues. The V gene's germline CDR1 is MNHEY and CDR2 SVGAGI. The CDR3 reads CASILSLGPYEQYF. The CDR3 DNA sequence: TGTGCCAGCATCCTCAGTCTGGGCCCCTACGAGCAGTACTTC.

This chain connects TRBV29-1 to TRBJ1-5, with D hard to call. Trimming removed 6 bases at V and 5 bases at J, with 14 bases between. CDR1 SQVTM and CDR2 ANQGSEA come from the germline V gene. The CDR3 length is 13 residues. CDR3 residues: CSVGQGDYQPQHF. In DNA form, the CDR3 reads TGCAGCGTGGGCCAAGGCGACTATCAGCCCCAGCATTTT.

The V call is TRBV16, the J call TRBJ1-1; D call uncertain. Trimming took off 1 base at V and 6 bases at J, with 12 bases between the two ends. The CDR3 has 14 residues. Germline CDR1 KGHSY, CDR2 FQNENV. The CDR3 DNA sequence: TGTGCCAGCAGCCAATTCCCCAGGCAGGCTGAAGCTTTCTTT. It is translated as CASSQFPRQAEAFF.

This sequence joins TRBV25-1 and TRBJ1-2; D possibly corresponds to TRBD1 (5 bases). The CDR3 extends over 12 amino acids. Germline CDR1 MGHDK, CDR2 SYGVNS. The germline V and J ends were trimmed by 1 base and 12 bases, with 12 bases remaining between them. CDR3 loop: CASSESYRPDTF. The CDR3 nucleotides are TGTGCCAGCAGTGAATCCTACAGGCCAGACACCTTC.

This chain connects TRBV5-6 to TRBJ2-2; possible D gene TRBD2, 6 bases. CDR1 is SGHDT, CDR2 YYEEEE, per germline. This CDR3 has 14 amino acids. The ends were cut back, 6 bases at V and 5 bases at J, with 14 bases in the middle. Here the CDR3 reads CASTSGAETGELFF. The CDR3 nucleotides are TGTGCCAGCACCTCGGGAGCGGAGACCGGGGAGCTGTTTTTT.

The chain couples TRBV19 to TRBJ1-1; TRBD1 agrees at 8 bases. Unmatched junction bases numbered 8, after V lost 8 bases and J lost 9 bases. The CDR3 runs to 12 residues. CDR1 and CDR2 from the germline V gene are LNHDA and SQIVND (reference sequence). The CDR3 sequence is CASGTGGLKAFF. CDR3 sequence (DNA): TGTGCCAGTGGTACAGGGGGACTCAAAGCTTTCTTT.

The rearrangement links TRBV5-1 to TRBJ2-6; D is possibly TRBD1 (5 bases). Germline CDR1 reads SGHRS; CDR2 reads YFSETQ. The CDR3 has 15 residues. V lost 4 bases and J lost 0, with 8 bases in between. DNA of the CDR3: TGCGCCAGCAGCGGACAAAGCTCTGGGGCCAACGTCCTGACTTTC. Its translation: CASSGQSSGANVLTF. Full variable domain (missing parts from reference TRBV5-1 and TRBJ2-6): KAGVTQTPRYLIKTRGQQVTLSCSPISGHRSVSWYQQTPGQGLQFLFEYFSETQRNKGNFPGRFSGRQFSNSRSEMNVSTLELGDSALYLCASSGQSSGANVLTFGAGSRLTVL.